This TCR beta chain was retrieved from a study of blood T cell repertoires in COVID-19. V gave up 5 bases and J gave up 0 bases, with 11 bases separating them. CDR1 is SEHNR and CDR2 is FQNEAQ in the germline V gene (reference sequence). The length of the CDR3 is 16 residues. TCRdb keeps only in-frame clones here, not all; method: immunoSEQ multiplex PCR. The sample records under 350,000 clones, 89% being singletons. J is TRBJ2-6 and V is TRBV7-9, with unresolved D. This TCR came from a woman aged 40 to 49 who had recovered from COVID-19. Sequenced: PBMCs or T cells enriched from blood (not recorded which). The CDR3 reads CASSQTQTSGANVLTF. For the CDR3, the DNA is TGTGCCAGCAGCCAGACACAGACCTCTGGGGCCAACGTCCTGACTTTC.